What follows are 24 T cell receptor beta chains derived from one specimen sequenced in a study of control samples from healthy donors and cancer patients. Only in-frame clones appear in the TCRdb table, and some are missing; sequencing was by immunoSEQ multiplex PCR. The sample records 75,000 to 80,000 clones, about 89% being singletons. The sequenced material came from PBMCs. These receptor sequences come from a woman aged 50 to 60 with colorectal cancer.

The chain employs TRBV4-3 and TRBJ1-3, with unresolved D. CDR3 length: 15 amino acids. V was pared by 4 bases and J by 0 bases, with 10 bases between. Per the germline V gene, CDR1 is LGHNA and CDR2 is YSLEER. The CDR3 sequence is CASSPDADSGNTIYF. The CDR3 region has the DNA TGCGCCAGCAGCCCCGACGCAGACTCTGGAAACACCATATATTTT.

The chain has TRBV7-2 and TRBJ1-6; 9 nucleotides match TRBD1. The CDR3 is made up of 15 amino acids. V lost 5 bases and J lost 8; bases outside the gene matches: 7. CDR1 and CDR2 from the germline V gene are SGHTA and FQGNSA. In DNA, the CDR3 is TGTGCCAGCAGCCCCGGGACAGGGCTAGATTCACCCCTCCACTTT. Translation gives CASSPGTGLDSPLHF.

This chain links TRBV19 with TRBJ2-1, with D perhaps being TRBD1 or TRBD2 (6 bases each). The CDR3 is made up of 14 amino acids. V lost 7 bases and J lost 8, with 18 bases in between. Per germline, CDR1 LNHDA and CDR2 SQIVND (reference sequence). The chain's CDR3 is CASKEGTLGDEQFF. CDR3 sequence (DNA): TGTGCCAGTAAGGAGGGGACACTAGGGGATGAGCAGTTCTTC.

CDR3 in amino acids: CALWRGTNSPLHF. The DNA of the CDR3 is TGTGCCCTATGGAGGGGTACTAATTCACCCCTCCACTTT. This chain joins TRBV6-4 and TRBJ1-6; tentative D call: TRBD1 (5 bases). Per the germline V gene, CDR1 is MRHNA and CDR2 is SNTAGT. The CDR3 runs 13 residues. Trimming cost V 11 bases and J 6 bases, with 14 bases left between them.

The chain employs TRBV19 and TRBJ2-6; D is undetermined. Germline-derived CDR1 and CDR2 are LNHDA and SQIVND (reference sequence). This CDR3 comprises 14 residues. Trimming took off 5 bases at V and 2 bases at J, with 7 bases between the two ends. The CDR3 DNA follows: TGTGCCAGTAGTTCAATAACTGGGGCCAACGTCCTGACTTTC. Residues: CASSSITGANVLTF.

The chain employs TRBV6-5 and TRBJ2-7, with D possibly matching TRBD1 (5 bases). The V gene lost 6 bases and the J gene lost 4 bases, with 13 bases spanning the gap. Germline CDR1 is MNHEY and CDR2 is SVGAGI. This CDR3 contains 13 residues. CDR3 DNA: TGTGCCAGCAGGGGGTGGGGCACGTACGAGCAGTACGTC. This gives the protein CASRGWGTYEQYV.

This clone appeared a few times. The V gene is TRBV30, the J gene TRBJ1-1, with unresolved D. The V gene's germline CDR1 is GTSNPN and CDR2 SVGIG (reference sequence). The CDR3 spans 16 residues. V was clipped by 0 bases and J by 0 bases, with 14 bases between them. CDR3 bases: TGTGCCTGGAGTGTACGTCAGGTAGGGTTGAACACTGAAGCTTTCTTT. Translation gives CAWSVRQVGLNTEAFF.

This rearrangement joins TRBV23-1 to TRBJ1-4; 9 bases line up with TRBD1. TRBV23-1 is an ORF, with its function uncertain. The CDR3 is made up of 22 amino acids. J was trimmed by 0 bases and V by 2 bases; bases with no gene match: 19. As DNA, the CDR3 is TGCGCCAGCAGTCAACTCGCACCCGTCCCGACAGGGGGAGAAGCAACTAATGAAAAACTGTTTTTT. It yields the protein CASSQLAPVPTGGEATNEKLFF.

The chain combines TRBV19 with TRBJ2-5; 7 nucleotides match TRBD1. The CDR3 totals 13 residues. J gave up 2 bases and V 6 bases, and 3 bases lay outside the gene matches. The germline V gene has CDR1 LNHDA and CDR2 SQIVND (reference sequence). The CDR3 here is CASRGTVQETQYF. CDR3 sequence (DNA): TGTGCCAGTAGGGGGACAGTACAAGAGACCCAGTACTTC.

The CDR3 reads CASSFGLAGADTQYF. Here the CDR3 DNA reads TGTGCCAGCAGTTTTGGACTAGCGGGGGCAGATACGCAGTATTTT. The chain couples TRBV2 to TRBJ2-3; 13 bases fit TRBD2. Germline CDR1 SNHLY, CDR2 FYNNEI. This CDR3 is built from 15 residues. J gave up 4 bases and V 5 bases, and 3 bases lay outside the gene matches.

The chain combines TRBV10-2 with TRBJ2-2, with 7 bases identical to TRBD2. V was clipped by 7 bases and J by 8 bases; unmatched bases: 10. Per germline, CDR1 WSHSY and CDR2 SAAADI. CDR3 length equals 14 residues. CDR3 in amino acids: CASIRAGKAGELFF. In DNA, the CDR3 is TGCGCCAGCATTAGAGCGGGGAAGGCGGGGGAGCTGTTTTTT.

The J gene is TRBJ1-1, the V gene TRBV10-3; maybe TRBD1 (6 bases). V lost 7 bases to trimming and J lost 3 bases, with 15 bases between them. The CDR3 runs to 14 residues. Germline V gene data show CDR1 as ENHRY and CDR2 as SYGVKD. In DNA form, the CDR3 reads TGTGCCATCATTTTTCGGGGGGCGCACACTGAAGCTTTCTTT. Translating gives CAIIFRGAHTEAFF.

The rearrangement uses TRBV2 and TRBJ2-4; D ambiguous. The CDR3 is 16 amino acids. Trimming took 7 bases from V and 0 from J, leaving 16 bases between them. The germline CDR1 and CDR2 sequences are SNHLY and FYNNEI. The CDR3 spells CASINSRQIAKNIQYF. CDR3 coding DNA: TGTGCCAGCATTAACAGCCGACAAATAGCCAAAAACATTCAGTACTTC.

The sample holds one count of this clone. The chain links TRBV5-1 to TRBJ1-2, with D hard to call. The ends were cut back, 0 bases at V and 6 bases at J, with 9 bases in the middle. Germline CDR1 is SGHRS and CDR2 is YFSETQ. This CDR3 contains 13 residues. The CDR3 nucleotides read TGCGCCAGCAGCTTGGCGGGGTCGGATGGCTACACCTTC. Its protein is CASSLAGSDGYTF.

The J gene is TRBJ2-5, the V gene TRBV3-1 (or the pseudogene TRBV3-2); D unresolved. Per germline, CDR1 LGHDT and CDR2 YNNKEL (reference sequence). The CDR3 is 11 residues long. Deletions cut 5 bases from V and 1 base from J, with 2 bases between. CDR3 region: CASSSQETQYF. The CDR3 nucleotides are TGTGCCAGCAGCTCCCAAGAGACCCAGTACTTC.

J is TRBJ1-2 and V is TRBV6-5; no definite D call. The CDR3 has 13 amino acids. Trimming removed 8 bases at V and 0 bases at J, with 10 bases between. Germline V gene lookup returns CDR1 MNHEY and CDR2 SVGAGI. The CDR3 sequence: CASYGAPNYGYTF. The DNA for the CDR3 is TGTGCCAGCTATGGAGCTCCTAACTATGGCTACACCTTC.

This chain connects TRBV5-1 to TRBJ1-4; 9 nucleotides agree with TRBD1. V trimming: 4 bases; J trimming: 6 bases; junction bases outside the gene matches: 4. This CDR3 spans 14 amino acids. Per the germline V gene, CDR1 is SGHRS and CDR2 is YFSETQ. DNA of the CDR3: TGCGCCAGCAGCACCGGGACAGGGCATGAAAAACTGTTTTTT. Amino acid sequence: CASSTGTGHEKLFF.

This chain joins TRBV9 and TRBJ1-4; no firm D call. CDR1 is SGDLS and CDR2 is YYNGEE in the germline V gene. V was pared by 0 bases and J by 0 bases, with 6 bases between. The CDR3 covers 15 residues. CDR3 nucleotide sequence: TGTGCCAGCAGCGTAGGCACTGCAACTAATGAAAAACTGTTTTTT. Its protein product is CASSVGTATNEKLFF.

The chain couples TRBV4-3 to TRBJ1-1; D is perhaps TRBD1 (5 bases). The CDR3 loop spans 18 amino acids. In germline, CDR1 is LGHNA, CDR2 YSLEER. The V end was cut by 0 bases, the J end by 0 bases, with 17 bases between. CDR3 region: CASSQDRVGAPLNTEAFF. CDR3 coding DNA: TGCGCCAGCAGCCAAGACAGGGTAGGGGCCCCCTTGAACACTGAAGCTTTCTTT.

In its sample, this clone was seen a few times. This rearrangement joins TRBV5-1 to TRBJ2-1; D gene uncertain. Trimming cost V 0 bases and J 12 bases, with 19 bases left between them. Germline CDR1 SGHRS, CDR2 YFSETQ. The CDR3 runs to 15 residues. The CDR3 DNA reads TGCGCCAGCAGCTTGGCCCCGGATACAAGCGTATGGCAGTTCTTC. Translation gives CASSLAPDTSVWQFF.

The J gene is TRBJ2-1, the V gene TRBV24-1, with D unclear. The CDR3 length is 13 residues. Germline CDR1 is KGHDR and CDR2 is SFDVKD. The germline V and J ends were trimmed by 4 bases and 4 bases, with 7 bases remaining between them. In DNA, the CDR3 is TGTGCCACCAGTGAAAGACGGTACAATGAGCAGTTCTTC. This gives the protein CATSERRYNEQFF.

The chain combines TRBV19 with TRBJ2-2; D is perhaps TRBD1 or TRBD2 (7 bases each). Trimming shortened V by 9 bases and J by 5 bases, and 19 bases separated the two germline ends. The CDR3 covers 15 residues. The germline gives CDR1 LNHDA, CDR2 SQIVND (reference sequence). CDR3 region: CASRGRGRWTGELFF. In DNA form, the CDR3 reads TGTGCCAGCCGGGGGAGGGGGCGCTGGACCGGGGAGCTGTTTTTT.

The chain carries TRBV2 and TRBJ1-2; tentative D call: TRBD1 (5 bases). CDR1 is SNHLY, CDR2 FYNNEI, per germline. The V end lost 3 bases, the J end lost 0 bases, and 14 bases lay between the germline ends. There are 16 residues in the CDR3. CDR3 in amino acids: CASSDNIGGTNYGYTF. The CDR3 DNA follows: TGTGCCAGCAGTGATAATATCGGGGGAACTAACTATGGCTACACCTTC.

This chain uses TRBV14 with TRBJ1-1, with D perhaps matching TRBD1 (5 bases). V shed 9 bases and J shed 0 bases, with 11 bases lying between them. Germline values: CDR1 SGHDN, CDR2 FVKESK. The CDR3 runs to 13 residues. The CDR3, as DNA: TGTGCCAGTTCGAAGGGGTTGAACACTGAAGCTTTCTTT. This translates into CASSKGLNTEAFF.